The 29 T cell receptor beta chains reported below all come from one sample, sequenced in a study of T cell changes during pregnancy in multiple sclerosis. Using immunoSEQ multiplex PCR, the repertoire was profiled, and TCRdb retains in-frame clones only, with some absent. The data contain about 22,000 clones, around 93% of them singletons. This specimen consisted of CD8+ T cells from peripheral blood mononuclear cells, obtained in the third trimester of pregnancy. The receptors stem from a female donor with multiple sclerosis, enrolled in a pregnancy study.

The rearrangement links TRBV7-9 to TRBJ2-7, with 8 bases identical to TRBD1. The V and J ends lost 5 bases and 0 bases, in that order; junction bases with no gene match: 6. Looked up from germline, CDR1 is SEHNR and CDR2 is FQNEAQ (reference sequence). This CDR3 has 15 residues. Here the CDR3 DNA reads TGTGCCAGCAGCCCAGGACAGGGCCCCTCCTACGAGCAGTACTTC. The encoded protein is CASSPGQGPSYEQYF.

Details on this clone: The sample holds other DNA sequences that translate to the same CDR3. The chain recombines TRBV9 with TRBJ1-2; TRBD1 might be the D (5 bases). CDR3 length: 11 residues. Trimming pared 4 bases from V and 8 bases from J, leaving 9 bases between. Germline V CDR1 and CDR2: SGDLS, YYNGEE. The DNA for the CDR3 is TGTGCCAGCAGCTCCAGGGTCGGCTACACCTTC. Amino acid sequence: CASSSRVGYTF.

The chain is built from TRBV7-9 and TRBJ2-7, with D unclear. V was cut by 5 bases and J by 1 base, with 6 bases left in between. Germline V lookup: CDR1 SEHNR, CDR2 FQNEAQ (reference sequence). The CDR3 has 12 amino acids. This chain's CDR3 is CASSLGSYEQYF. In nucleotides, the CDR3 is TGTGCCAGCAGCCTCGGGTCCTACGAGCAGTACTTC.

The V call is TRBV7-6, the J call TRBJ1-1; D call uncertain. Germline loops: CDR1 SGHVS, CDR2 FNYEAQ. The CDR3 is 14 residues long. The V gene lost 5 bases and the J gene lost 3 bases, with 13 bases spanning the gap. DNA of the CDR3: TGTGCCAGCAGCCCGACTCCCGGGGACACTGAAGCTTTCTTT. Its protein is CASSPTPGDTEAFF. Based on the CDR3 plus reference TRBV7-6 and TRBJ1-1, the full variable domain is GAGVSQSPRYKVTKRGQDVALRCDPISGHVSLYWYRQALGQGPEFLTYFNYEAQQDKSGLPNDRFSAERPEGSISTLTIQRTEQRDSAMYRCASSPTPGDTEAFFGQGTRLTVV.

The chain employs TRBV11-2 and TRBJ2-7; TRBD1 is a possible D gene (5 bases). This CDR3 contains 11 residues. V gave up 3 bases and J gave up 6 bases, with 6 bases separating them. The V gene's germline CDR1 is SGHAT and CDR2 FQNNGV. The CDR3: CASSFRAEQYF. DNA of the CDR3: TGTGCCAGCAGCTTCAGGGCCGAGCAGTACTTC.

For this clone: An end of the junction does not agree with germline; a read error may underlie this. The chain combines TRBV19 with TRBJ2-7; D uncertain. Looked up from germline, CDR1 is LNHDA and CDR2 is SQIVND (reference sequence). There are 13 residues in the CDR3. The CDR3 protein is CASSVRSSCEQYF. The CDR3 DNA is TGTGCCAGTAGTGTGAGGAGTTCCTGCGAGCAGTACTTC.

The CDR3 DNA reads as TGTGCCAGCAGGCGGACAGGGGGAACCTACGAGCAGTACTTC. Translating it yields CASRRTGGTYEQYF. This chain joins TRBV27 and TRBJ2-7; TRBD1 agrees at 10 bases. The CDR3 loop spans 14 amino acids. Germline CDR1 and CDR2: MNHEY and SMNVEV (reference sequence). Trimming removed 6 bases from V and 2 bases from J; junction bases left unmatched: 4.

The chain's CDR3 is CASSSGLAGLRQAGELFF. For the CDR3, the DNA is TGTGCCAGCAGCTCGGGACTAGCGGGGCTGAGGCAGGCCGGGGAGCTGTTTTTT. The chain joins TRBV7-7 to TRBJ2-2; 13 nucleotides agree with TRBD2. The CDR3 has 18 amino acids. The ends lost 4 bases at V and 6 bases at J; junction bases unmatched: 11. Germline CDR1 SSHAT, CDR2 FNYEAQ (reference sequence).

The chain has TRBV10-3 and TRBJ1-1; D perhaps matches TRBD1 (6 bases). Germline V lookup: CDR1 ENHRY, CDR2 SYGVKD. This CDR3 is 15 amino acids long. With 10 bases removed from V and 0 bases from J, the gap between germline ends came to 18 bases. CDR3 sequence: CASFDRSVMNTEAFF. The CDR3 DNA reads as TGTGCCAGCTTTGACAGGTCGGTGATGAACACTGAAGCTTTCTTT.

This clone occurred once. The chain employs TRBV27 and TRBJ2-7, with a weak D call TRBD1 (5 bases). This CDR3 comprises 13 residues. CDR1 MNHEY and CDR2 SMNVEV come from the germline V gene (reference sequence). The V and J ends lost 1 base and 2 bases respectively, with 6 bases between them. CDR3 sequence (DNA): TGTGCCAGCAGTTTATGGGGCCCCTACGAGCAGTACTTC. It codes for CASSLWGPYEQYF.

This sequence joins TRBV4-1 and TRBJ2-3; D is unclear. Per germline, CDR1 MGHRA and CDR2 YSYEKL. This CDR3 spans 17 amino acids. V lost 0 bases and J lost 3, with 16 bases in between. CDR3 coding DNA: TGCGCCAGCAGCCAAGATTGGCCTGCCCGTTGGACAGATACGCAGTATTTT. This codes for CASSQDWPARWTDTQYF.

The chain employs TRBV6-4 and TRBJ1-1; 7 bases map to TRBD1. Losses at the gene ends were 3 bases for V and 9 bases for J; bases not matched to a gene: 13. The germline CDR1 and CDR2 sequences are MRHNA and SNTAGT. The CDR3 totals 15 residues. The CDR3 coding sequence is TGTGCCAGCAGTGAAGGGGGCAGGGTTGGCTTGAAAGCTTTCTTT. Amino acids: CASSEGGRVGLKAFF.

The chain joins TRBV5-4 to TRBJ2-1; tentative D call: TRBD1 (6 bases). Trimming took 4 bases from V and 6 from J, leaving 8 bases between them. This CDR3 has 12 amino acids. The germline V gene has CDR1 SGHNT and CDR2 YYREEE (reference sequence). CDR3 sequence (DNA): TGTGCCAGCAGCCCGGACAGCAATGAGCAGTTCTTC. It specifies CASSPDSNEQFF.

This chain uses TRBV13 with TRBJ2-7; perhaps TRBD1 as D (6 bases). Germline CDR1 reads PRHDT; CDR2 reads FYEKMQ (reference sequence). CDR3 length: 17 residues. V was cut by 0 bases and J by 0 bases, with 15 bases left in between. The CDR3 loop reads CASSLGPRTGISYEQYF. In nucleotides, the CDR3 is TGTGCCAGCAGCTTAGGCCCAAGAACAGGGATCTCCTACGAGCAGTACTTC.

The CDR3 is CASTPGQGVGYEQYF. CDR3 in DNA: TGTGCCAGTACCCCGGGACAGGGAGTTGGCTACGAGCAGTACTTC. The chain couples TRBV19 to TRBJ2-7; 9 nucleotides match TRBD1. There are 15 residues in the CDR3. Trimming at V came to 7 bases and at J to 3 bases, leaving 10 bases not matched to a gene. Germline lookup yields CDR1 LNHDA and CDR2 SQIVND (reference sequence).

The gene calls are TRBV14 and TRBJ2-3; 7 bases are a match to TRBD2. V shed 0 bases and J 4 bases; nucleotides not matched to a gene: 7. Germline assignment: CDR1 SGHDN and CDR2 FVKESK. The CDR3 runs to 16 residues. CDR3 coding DNA: TGTGCCAGCAGCCAAGAATGGGGACTATCTTCAGATACGCAGTATTTT. Protein sequence: CASSQEWGLSSDTQYF.

The chain recombines TRBV7-2 with TRBJ1-4; D may be TRBD1 (6 bases). V was shortened by 1 base and J by 8 bases, with 20 bases between the two germline ends. Looked up from germline, CDR1 is SGHTA and CDR2 is FQGNSA. This CDR3 contains 17 residues. Here the CDR3 DNA reads TGTGCCAGCAGCTTAGGTTTAGCGAGGACAGCGGAAGAAAAACTGTTTTTT. Amino acids: CASSLGLARTAEEKLFF. Combining the CDR3 with reference TRBV7-2 and TRBJ1-4 gives the whole variable domain GAGVSQSPSNKVTEKGKDVELRCDPISGHTALYWYRQSLGQGLEFLIYFQGNSAPDKSGLPSDRFSAERTGGSVSTLTIQRTQQEDSAVYLCASSLGLARTAEEKLFFGSGTQLSVL.

The chain uses TRBV27 and TRBJ1-4; D not certain. V was trimmed by 1 base and J by 2 bases, leaving 8 bases between them. Germline-derived CDR1 and CDR2 are MNHEY and SMNVEV (reference sequence). The CDR3 runs 15 residues. The CDR3 here is CASSLYLGTNEKLFF. CDR3 nucleotides: TGTGCCAGCAGTTTATATCTGGGCACTAATGAAAAACTGTTTTTT. Using reference TRBV27 and TRBJ1-4 for the parts outside the CDR3, the full variable domain is EAQVTQNPRYLITVTGKKLTVTCSQNMNHEYMSWYRQDPGLGLRQIYYSMNVEVTDKGDVPEGYKVSRKEKRNFPLILESPSPNQTSLYFCASSLYLGTNEKLFFGSGTQLSVL.

V and J are TRBV30 and TRBJ1-2, with 10 bases matching TRBD1. The CDR3 is 14 amino acids. Germline V gene lookup returns CDR1 GTSNPN and CDR2 SVGIG (reference sequence). The V segment lost 2 bases and the J segment 2 bases; nucleotides outside the gene matches: 2. CDR3 amino acids: CAWSPDRGNYGYTF. The DNA for the CDR3 is TGTGCCTGGAGTCCGGACAGGGGGAACTATGGCTACACCTTC.

The chain employs TRBV19 and TRBJ1-1; 7 bases are a match to TRBD1. V dropped 3 bases and J dropped 6; count of bases not matched to a gene: 22. This CDR3 contains 19 residues. Germline CDR1 reads LNHDA; CDR2 reads SQIVND (reference sequence). For the CDR3, the DNA is TGTGCCAGTAGTATTAGAATTCCGCAGGGGGTCTCCCTCCCCCCTGAAGCTTTCTTT. Translating it yields CASSIRIPQGVSLPPEAFF. Full variable domain (outside the CDR3, taken from reference TRBV19 and TRBJ1-1): DGGITQSPKYLFRKEGQNVTLSCEQNLNHDAMYWYRQDPGQGLRLIYYSQIVNDFQKGDIAEGYSVSREKKESFPLTVTSAQKNPTAFYLCASSIRIPQGVSLPPEAFFGQGTRLTVV.

The chain is built from TRBV4-2 and TRBJ1-4, with TRBD1 as a possible D gene (5 bases). Trimming stripped 1 base from V and 9 bases from J, with 15 bases between. CDR3 size: 15 residues. Germline V gene sequence: CDR1 LGHNA, CDR2 YNFKEQ. CDR3 region: CASSQGEGSNQKLFF. CDR3 bases: TGTGCCAGCAGCCAAGGGGAGGGGTCCAACCAAAAACTGTTTTTT.

V and J are TRBV6-5 and TRBJ1-2; 9 nucleotides line up with TRBD1. The CDR3 is made up of 15 amino acids. Germline CDR1 is MNHEY and CDR2 is SVGAGI. V was clipped by 0 bases and J by 6 bases; unmatched bases: 5. The CDR3 region has the DNA TGTGCCAGCAGTTACTCGACAGGGGGAGCTAATGGCTACACCTTC. It is translated as CASSYSTGGANGYTF.

V is TRBV4-1 and J is TRBJ1-2; 8 bases agree with TRBD1. The V and J ends lost 3 bases and 4 bases, in that order; junction bases with no gene match: 7. Germline lookup yields CDR1 MGHRA and CDR2 YSYEKL. This CDR3 comprises 15 residues. The CDR3 reads CASSQEGQAFYGYTF. CDR3 nucleotide sequence: TGCGCCAGCAGCCAGGAGGGACAGGCGTTCTATGGCTACACCTTC.

This clone was recorded a few times. V is TRBV4-3 and J is TRBJ1-3; a possible D gene is TRBD1 (6 bases). In germline, CDR1 is LGHNA, CDR2 YSLEER. V was trimmed by 1 base and J by 2 bases, leaving 12 bases between them. There are 16 residues in the CDR3. The CDR3 here is CASSQGGPGTGNTIYF. The DNA for the CDR3 is TGCGCCAGCAGCCAAGGGGGGCCGGGGACTGGAAACACCATATATTTT.

The chain joins TRBV9 to TRBJ2-1, with D possibly TRBD1 on 6 matching bases. Germline CDR1 is SGDLS and CDR2 is YYNGEE. Trimming removed 3 bases at V and 4 bases at J, with 8 bases between. CDR3 length: 13 residues. As DNA, the CDR3 is TGTGCCAGCAGCGACACAGGGTACAATGAGCAGTTCTTC. This gives the protein CASSDTGYNEQFF.

V and J are TRBV15 and TRBJ2-1; a weak D match, TRBD1 (5 bases). The CDR3 consists of 16 residues. The germline V gene encodes CDR1 LNHNV and CDR2 YYDKDF (reference sequence). The germline V and J ends were trimmed by 4 bases and 9 bases, with 22 bases remaining between them. In DNA form, the CDR3 reads TGTGCCACCAGCACCACTAAGGGGTTATTTCGAGGTGAGCAGTTCTTC. Its protein is CATSTTKGLFRGEQFF.

The chain links TRBV5-1 to TRBJ1-3; D uncertain. V was cut by 0 bases and J by 0 bases, with 7 bases left in between. This CDR3 region has 15 residues. The germline V gene has CDR1 SGHRS and CDR2 YFSETQ. CDR3 bases: TGCGCCAGCAGCTTGGACATCTCCTCTGGAAACACCATATATTTT. It is translated as CASSLDISSGNTIYF.

As to this clone: A read error is likely, as this CDR3 ends without the conserved phenylalanine or tryptophan. The limits of the CDR3 on the DNA are not certain, so only TCRdb's listed CDR3 is given. The chain has TRBV6-1 and TRBJ2-7; TRBD1 reflects the table's D call only, with no check against the DNA. The CDR3 totals 12 residues, both ends included. CDR1 is MNHNS and CDR2 is SASEGT in the germline V gene. CDR3 sequence reads: CASSVGDSFPSY.

V usage is TRBV29-1 and J usage is TRBJ1-5; D remains unclear. Trimming left V 6 bases short and J 5 bases short, with 14 bases between. The CDR3 sequence is 13 residues long. The germline CDR1 and CDR2 sequences are SQVTM and ANQGSEA. The CDR3 loop is CSVVEARDQPQHF. Here the CDR3 DNA reads TGCAGCGTGGTGGAGGCTAGAGATCAGCCCCAGCATTTT. Based on the CDR3 plus reference TRBV29-1 and TRBJ1-5, the full variable domain is SAVISQKPSRDICQRGTSLTIQCQVDSQVTMMFWYRQQPGQSLTLIATANQGSEATYESGFVIDKFPISRPNLTFSTLTVSNMSPEDSSIYLCSVVEARDQPQHFGDGTRLSIL.